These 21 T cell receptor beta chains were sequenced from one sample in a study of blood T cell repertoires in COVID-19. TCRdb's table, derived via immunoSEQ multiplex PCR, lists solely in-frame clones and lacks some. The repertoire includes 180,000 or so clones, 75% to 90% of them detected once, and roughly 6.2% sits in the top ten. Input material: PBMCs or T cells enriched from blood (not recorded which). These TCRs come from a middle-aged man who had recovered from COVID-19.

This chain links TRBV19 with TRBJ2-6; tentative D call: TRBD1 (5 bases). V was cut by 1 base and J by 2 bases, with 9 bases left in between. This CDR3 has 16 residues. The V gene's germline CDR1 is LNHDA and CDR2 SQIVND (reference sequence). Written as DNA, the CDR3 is TGTGCCAGTAGTATAGGGGGCGCCGCTGGGGCCAACGTCCTGACTTTC. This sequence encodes CASSIGGAAGANVLTF.

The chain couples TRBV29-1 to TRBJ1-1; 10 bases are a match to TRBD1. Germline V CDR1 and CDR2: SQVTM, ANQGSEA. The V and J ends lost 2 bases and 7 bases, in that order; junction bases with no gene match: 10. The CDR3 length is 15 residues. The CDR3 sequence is CSVELLGTGDNEAFF. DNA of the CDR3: TGCAGCGTTGAACTCCTGGGGACAGGGGATAATGAAGCTTTCTTT.

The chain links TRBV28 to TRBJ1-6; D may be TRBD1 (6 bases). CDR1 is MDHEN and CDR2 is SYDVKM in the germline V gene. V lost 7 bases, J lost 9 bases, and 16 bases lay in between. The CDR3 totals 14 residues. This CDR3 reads CASTTGNKGSPLHF. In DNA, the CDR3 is TGTGCCAGCACAACAGGGAATAAGGGTTCACCCCTCCACTTT.

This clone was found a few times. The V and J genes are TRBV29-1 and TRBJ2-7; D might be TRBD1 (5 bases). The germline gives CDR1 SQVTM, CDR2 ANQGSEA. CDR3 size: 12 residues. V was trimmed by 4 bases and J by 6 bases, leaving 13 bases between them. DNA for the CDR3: TGCAGCGTTGGCCAGGGATTTTCCGAGCAGTACTTC. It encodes CSVGQGFSEQYF.

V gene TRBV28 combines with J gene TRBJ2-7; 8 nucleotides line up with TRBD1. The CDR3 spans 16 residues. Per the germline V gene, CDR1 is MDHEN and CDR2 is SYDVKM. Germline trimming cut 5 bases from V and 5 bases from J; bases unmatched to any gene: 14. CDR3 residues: CASSITGTGLFHEQYF. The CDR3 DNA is TGTGCCAGCAGTATTACCGGGACAGGTCTATTCCACGAGCAGTACTTC.

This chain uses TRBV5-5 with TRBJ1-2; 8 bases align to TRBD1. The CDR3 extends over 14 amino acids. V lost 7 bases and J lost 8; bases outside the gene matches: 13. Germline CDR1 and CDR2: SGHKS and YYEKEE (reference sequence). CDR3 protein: CASLFGTGGVGYTF. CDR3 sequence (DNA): TGTGCCAGCCTGTTCGGGACAGGCGGAGTAGGCTACACCTTC.

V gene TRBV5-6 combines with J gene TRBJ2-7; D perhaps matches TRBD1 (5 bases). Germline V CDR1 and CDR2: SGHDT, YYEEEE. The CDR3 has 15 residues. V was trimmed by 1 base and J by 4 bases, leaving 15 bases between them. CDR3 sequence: CASSLRGTQTYEQYF. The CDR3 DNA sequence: TGTGCCAGCAGCTTGAGGGGTACACAGACATACGAGCAGTACTTC.

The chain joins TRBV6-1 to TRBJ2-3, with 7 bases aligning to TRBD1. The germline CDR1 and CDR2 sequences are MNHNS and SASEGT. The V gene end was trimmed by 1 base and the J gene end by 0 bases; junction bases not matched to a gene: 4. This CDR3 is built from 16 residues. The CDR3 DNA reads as TGTGCCAGCAGTGAAGTCGGGACAGTTAGCACAGATACGCAGTATTTT. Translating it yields CASSEVGTVSTDTQYF.

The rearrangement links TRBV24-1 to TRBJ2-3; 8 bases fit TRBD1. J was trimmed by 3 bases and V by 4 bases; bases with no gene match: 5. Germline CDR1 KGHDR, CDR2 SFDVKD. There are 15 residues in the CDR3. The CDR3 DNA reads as TGTGCCACCAGTGAAGAGACAGGGGTGACAGATACGCAGTATTTT. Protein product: CATSEETGVTDTQYF.

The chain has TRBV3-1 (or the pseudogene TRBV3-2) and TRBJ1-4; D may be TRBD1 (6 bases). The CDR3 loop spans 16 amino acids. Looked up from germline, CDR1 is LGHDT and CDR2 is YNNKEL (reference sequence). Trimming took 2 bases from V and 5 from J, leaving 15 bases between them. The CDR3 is CASSQPPGHRNEKLFF. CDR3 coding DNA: TGTGCCAGCAGCCAACCACCGGGACACCGAAATGAAAAACTGTTTTTT.

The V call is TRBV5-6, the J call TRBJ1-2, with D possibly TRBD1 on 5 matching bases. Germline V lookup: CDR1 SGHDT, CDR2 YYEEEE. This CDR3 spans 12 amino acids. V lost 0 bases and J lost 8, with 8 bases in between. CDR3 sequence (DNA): TGTGCCAGCAGCTTGGCACAGGCAGGCTACACCTTC. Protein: CASSLAQAGYTF.

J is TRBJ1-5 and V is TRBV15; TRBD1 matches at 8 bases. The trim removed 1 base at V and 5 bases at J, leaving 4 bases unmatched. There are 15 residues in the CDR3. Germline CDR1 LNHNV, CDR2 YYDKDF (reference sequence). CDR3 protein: CATSRAGTGDQPQHF. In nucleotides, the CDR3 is TGTGCCACCAGCAGAGCTGGGACAGGAGATCAGCCCCAGCATTTT. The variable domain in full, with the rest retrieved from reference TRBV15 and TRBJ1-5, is DAMVIQNPRYQVTQFGKPVTLSCSQTLNHNVMYWYQQKSSQAPKLLFHYYDKDFNNEADTPDNFQSRRPNTSFCFLDIRSPGLGDTAMYLCATSRAGTGDQPQHFGDGTRLSIL.

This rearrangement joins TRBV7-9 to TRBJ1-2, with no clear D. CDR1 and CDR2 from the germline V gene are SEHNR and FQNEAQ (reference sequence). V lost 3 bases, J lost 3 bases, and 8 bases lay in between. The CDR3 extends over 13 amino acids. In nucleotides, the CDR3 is TGTGCCAGCAGCTTCGAGGCCCACTATGGCTACACCTTC. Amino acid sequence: CASSFEAHYGYTF.

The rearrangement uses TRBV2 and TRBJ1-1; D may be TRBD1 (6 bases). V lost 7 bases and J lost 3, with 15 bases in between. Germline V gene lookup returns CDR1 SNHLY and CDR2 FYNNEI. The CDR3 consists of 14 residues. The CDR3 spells CASTPGALDTEAFF. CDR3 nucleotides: TGTGCCAGCACCCCAGGGGCGTTAGACACTGAAGCTTTCTTT.

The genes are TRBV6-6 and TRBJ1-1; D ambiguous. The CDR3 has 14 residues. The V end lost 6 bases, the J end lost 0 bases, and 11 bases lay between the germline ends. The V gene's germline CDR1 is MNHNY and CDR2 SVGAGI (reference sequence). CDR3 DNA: TGTGCCAGCAGCCCCGGCGGGGTGAACACTGAAGCTTTCTTT. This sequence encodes CASSPGGVNTEAFF.

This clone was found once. The CDR3 here is CASRDWRTEAFF. In DNA, the CDR3 is TGTGCCAGCAGGGATTGGAGAACTGAAGCTTTCTTT. The rearrangement links TRBV25-1 to TRBJ1-1; D call uncertain. The ends were cut back, 6 bases at V and 5 bases at J, with 10 bases in the middle. Germline V gene lookup returns CDR1 MGHDK and CDR2 SYGVNS. This CDR3 has 12 residues.

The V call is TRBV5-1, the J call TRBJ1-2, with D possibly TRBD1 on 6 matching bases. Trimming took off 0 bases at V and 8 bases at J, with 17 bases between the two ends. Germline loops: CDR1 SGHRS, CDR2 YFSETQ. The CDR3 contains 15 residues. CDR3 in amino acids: CASSLDQGLLEGYTF. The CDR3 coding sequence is TGCGCCAGCAGCTTGGATCAGGGGCTCCTTGAGGGCTACACCTTC.

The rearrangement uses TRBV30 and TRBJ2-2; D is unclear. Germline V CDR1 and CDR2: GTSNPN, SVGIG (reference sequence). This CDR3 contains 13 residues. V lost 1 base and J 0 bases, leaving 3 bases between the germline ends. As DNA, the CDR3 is TGTGCCTGGAGTGCAGCGAACACCGGGGAGCTGTTTTTT. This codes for CAWSAANTGELFF.

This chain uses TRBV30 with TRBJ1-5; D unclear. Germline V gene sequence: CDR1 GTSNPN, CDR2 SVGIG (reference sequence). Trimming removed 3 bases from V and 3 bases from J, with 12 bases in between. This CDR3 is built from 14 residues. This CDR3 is CAWSYGLPNQPQHF. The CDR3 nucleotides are TGTGCCTGGAGCTATGGACTGCCCAATCAGCCCCAGCATTTT.

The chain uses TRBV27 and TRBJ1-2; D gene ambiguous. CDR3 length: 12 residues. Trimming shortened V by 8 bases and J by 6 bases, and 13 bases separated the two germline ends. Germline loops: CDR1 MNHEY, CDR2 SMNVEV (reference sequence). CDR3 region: CASAQRGHGYTF. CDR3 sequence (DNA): TGTGCCAGCGCGCAGCGAGGCCATGGCTACACCTTC.

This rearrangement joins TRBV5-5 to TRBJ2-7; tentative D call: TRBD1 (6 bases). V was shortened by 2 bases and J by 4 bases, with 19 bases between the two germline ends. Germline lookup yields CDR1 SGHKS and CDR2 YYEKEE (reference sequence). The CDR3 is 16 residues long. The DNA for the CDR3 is TGTGCCAGCAGCTTTGGGACACCCCAAGTAAGTTACGAGCAGTACTTC. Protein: CASSFGTPQVSYEQYF.